This record looks at one T cell receptor beta chain sequence and its context. Its antigen is not known. CDR1 is ENHRY and CDR2 is SYGVKD in the germline V gene. V lost 3 bases, J lost 3 bases, and 14 bases lay in between. The CDR3 loop spans 16 amino acids. This sample is part of a study of shared clonotypes between healthy human individuals. Whole-study results and caveats: The generation probabilities recorded for non-shared clonotypes fell below those of clonotypes shared by all four donors.

Each cell subset's genomic DNA was divided evenly among several immunoSEQ plates. The protocol was immunoSEQ multiplex PCR, while the TCRdb copy is restricted to in-frame clones and leaves out a portion. Among about 730,000 clones listed, around 70% were seen once. The TCR originated in a woman in her twenties or thirties in good health. The specimen sequenced was memory CD4+ T cells sorted from blood. Indicated subset: CD45RA-negative fraction. This chain links TRBV10-3 with TRBJ2-2; D may correspond to TRBD1 or TRBD2 (6 bases each). The CDR3 coding sequence is TGTGCCATCAGTGAACACGAAGGGGGGTACACCGGGGAGCTGTTTTTT. Translated: CAISEHEGGYTGELFF.